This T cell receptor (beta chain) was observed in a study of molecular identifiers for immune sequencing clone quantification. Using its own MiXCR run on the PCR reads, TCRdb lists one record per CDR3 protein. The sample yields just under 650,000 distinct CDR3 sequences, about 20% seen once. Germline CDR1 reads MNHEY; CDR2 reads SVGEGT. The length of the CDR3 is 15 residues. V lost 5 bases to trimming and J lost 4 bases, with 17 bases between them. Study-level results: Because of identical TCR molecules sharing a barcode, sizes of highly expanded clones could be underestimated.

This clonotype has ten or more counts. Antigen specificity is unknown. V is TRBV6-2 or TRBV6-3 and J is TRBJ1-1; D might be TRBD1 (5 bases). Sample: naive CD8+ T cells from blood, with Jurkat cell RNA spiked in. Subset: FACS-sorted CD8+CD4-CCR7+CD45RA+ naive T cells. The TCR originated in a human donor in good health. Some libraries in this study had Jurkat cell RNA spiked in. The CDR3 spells CASSRAGTAFTEAFF. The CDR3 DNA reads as TGTGCCAGCAGTCGAGCCGGGACGGCATTCACTGAAGCTTTCTTT.